The sample holds many counts of the clone carrying this T cell receptor (beta chain). Unique molecular identifiers were built into the TCRbeta library. TCRdb ran MiXCR on the PCR reads and lists one entry per CDR3 protein. The sample yields around 600,000 distinct CDR3 sequences, around 17% seen once. The V and J ends lost 6 bases and 0 bases respectively, with 8 bases between them. The CDR3 covers 13 residues. The data derive from a study of T-cell reconstitution after alpha-beta-depleted transplantation in children. This chain connects TRBV12-3 or TRBV12-4 to TRBJ1-2; D uncertain. The receptor's source is a human donor who donated a stem cell graft to a child with acute myeloid leukemia. The material was PBMCs from the stem cell graft donor, obtained from the stem cell graft. CDR3 sequence reads: CASSLDPNYGYTF. CDR3 coding DNA: TGTGCCAGCAGCCTCGACCCTAACTATGGCTACACCTTC.